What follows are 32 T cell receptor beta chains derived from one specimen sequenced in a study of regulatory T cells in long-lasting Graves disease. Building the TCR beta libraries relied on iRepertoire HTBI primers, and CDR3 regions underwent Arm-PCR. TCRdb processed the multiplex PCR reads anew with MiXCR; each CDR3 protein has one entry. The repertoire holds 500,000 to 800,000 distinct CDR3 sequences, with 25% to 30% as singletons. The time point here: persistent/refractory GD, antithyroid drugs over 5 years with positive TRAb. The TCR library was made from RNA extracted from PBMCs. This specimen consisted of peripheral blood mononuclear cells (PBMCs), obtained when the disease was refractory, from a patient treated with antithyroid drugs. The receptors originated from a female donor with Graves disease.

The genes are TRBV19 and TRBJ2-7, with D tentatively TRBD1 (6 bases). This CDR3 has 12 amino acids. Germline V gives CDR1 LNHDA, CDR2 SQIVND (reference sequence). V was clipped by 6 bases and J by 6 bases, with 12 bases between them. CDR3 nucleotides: TGTGCCAGTAGCTCAGGGGCCAGCGAGCAGTACTTC. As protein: CASSSGASEQYF.

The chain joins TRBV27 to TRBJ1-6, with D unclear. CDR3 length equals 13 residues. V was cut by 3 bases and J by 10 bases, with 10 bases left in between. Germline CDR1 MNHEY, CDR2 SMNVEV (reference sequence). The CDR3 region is CASSLGLGSPLHF. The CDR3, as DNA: TGTGCCAGCAGTTTGGGTTTAGGGTCACCCCTCCACTTT.

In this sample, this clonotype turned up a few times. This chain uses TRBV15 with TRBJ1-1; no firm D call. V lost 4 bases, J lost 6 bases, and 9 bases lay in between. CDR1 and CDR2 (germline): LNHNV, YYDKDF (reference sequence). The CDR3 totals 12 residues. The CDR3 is CATSTWTSEAFF. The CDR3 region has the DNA TGTGCCACCAGCACCTGGACGTCTGAAGCTTTCTTT.

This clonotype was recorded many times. In DNA form, the CDR3 reads TGTGCCAGCAGTGAGGACAGGGAAGCGCCCTTTGGGGCCAACGTCCTGACTTTC. Translating it yields CASSEDREAPFGANVLTF. This chain joins TRBV2 and TRBJ2-6, with 8 bases identical to TRBD1. In germline, CDR1 is SNHLY, CDR2 FYNNEI. CDR3 length: 18 residues. The trim removed 3 bases at V and 3 bases at J, leaving 10 bases unmatched.

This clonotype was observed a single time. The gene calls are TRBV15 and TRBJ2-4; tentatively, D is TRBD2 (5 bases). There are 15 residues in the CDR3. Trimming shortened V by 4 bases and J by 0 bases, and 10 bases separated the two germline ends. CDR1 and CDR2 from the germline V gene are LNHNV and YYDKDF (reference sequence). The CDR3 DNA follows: TGTGCCACCAGCACAGCCGGGATAGCCAAAAACATTCAGTACTTC. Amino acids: CATSTAGIAKNIQYF.

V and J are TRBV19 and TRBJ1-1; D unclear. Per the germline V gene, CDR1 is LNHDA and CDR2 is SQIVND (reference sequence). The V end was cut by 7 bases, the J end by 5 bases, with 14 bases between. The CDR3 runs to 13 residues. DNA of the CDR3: TGTGCCAGTACCGATTCCCTGGTAACTGAAGCTTTCTTT. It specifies CASTDSLVTEAFF. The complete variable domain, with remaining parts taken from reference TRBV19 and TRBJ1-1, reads DGGITQSPKYLFRKEGQNVTLSCEQNLNHDAMYWYRQDPGQGLRLIYYSQIVNDFQKGDIAEGYSVSREKKESFPLTVTSAQKNPTAFYLCASTDSLVTEAFFGQGTRLTVV.

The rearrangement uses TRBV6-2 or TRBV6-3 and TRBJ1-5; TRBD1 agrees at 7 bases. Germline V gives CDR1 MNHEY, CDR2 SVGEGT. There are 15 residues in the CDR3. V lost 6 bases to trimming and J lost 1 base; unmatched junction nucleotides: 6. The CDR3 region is CASRAPGQSNQPQHF. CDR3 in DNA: TGTGCCAGCAGGGCCCCGGGACAGAGCAATCAGCCCCAGCATTTT.

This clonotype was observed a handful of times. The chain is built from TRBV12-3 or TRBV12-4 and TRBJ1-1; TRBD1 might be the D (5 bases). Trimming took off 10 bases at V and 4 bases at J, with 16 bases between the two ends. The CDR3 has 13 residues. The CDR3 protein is CAIQFLGTTEAFF. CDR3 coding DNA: TGTGCCATCCAGTTTTTGGGGACCACTGAAGCTTTCTTT.

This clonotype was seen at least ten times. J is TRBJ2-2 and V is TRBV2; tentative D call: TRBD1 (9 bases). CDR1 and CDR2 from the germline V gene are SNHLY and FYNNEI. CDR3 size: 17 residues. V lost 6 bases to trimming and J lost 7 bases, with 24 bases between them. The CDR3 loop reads CASRDRGVAGRIGELFF. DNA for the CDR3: TGTGCCAGCAGGGACAGGGGAGTAGCGGGAAGGATCGGGGAGCTGTTTTTT.

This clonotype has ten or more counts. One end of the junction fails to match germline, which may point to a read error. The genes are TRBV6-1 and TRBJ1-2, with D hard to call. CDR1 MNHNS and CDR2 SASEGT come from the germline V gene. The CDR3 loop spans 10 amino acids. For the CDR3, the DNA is TGTGCCAGCAGGCTGACACTCCCGTCCTTC. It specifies CASRLTLPSF.

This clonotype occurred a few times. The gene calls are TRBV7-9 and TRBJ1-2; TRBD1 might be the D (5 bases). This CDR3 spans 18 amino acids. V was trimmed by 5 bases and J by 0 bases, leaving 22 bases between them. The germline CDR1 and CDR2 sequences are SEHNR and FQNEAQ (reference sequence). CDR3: CASSARRGLGSSNYGYTF. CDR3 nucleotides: TGTGCCAGCAGCGCGCGTAGGGGCCTGGGCTCCTCTAACTATGGCTACACCTTC.

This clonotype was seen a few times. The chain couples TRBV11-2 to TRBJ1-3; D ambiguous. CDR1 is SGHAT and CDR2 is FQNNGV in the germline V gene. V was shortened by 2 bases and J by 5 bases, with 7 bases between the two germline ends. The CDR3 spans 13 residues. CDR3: CASSLSLRNTIYF. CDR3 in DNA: TGTGCCAGCAGCTTATCTCTCCGAAACACCATATATTTT.

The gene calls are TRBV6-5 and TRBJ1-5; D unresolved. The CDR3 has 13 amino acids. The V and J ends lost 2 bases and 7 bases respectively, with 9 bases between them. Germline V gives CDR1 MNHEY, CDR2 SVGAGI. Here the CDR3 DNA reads TGTGCCAGCAGTTACACGGCAAACCAGCCCCAGCATTTT. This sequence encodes CASSYTANQPQHF.

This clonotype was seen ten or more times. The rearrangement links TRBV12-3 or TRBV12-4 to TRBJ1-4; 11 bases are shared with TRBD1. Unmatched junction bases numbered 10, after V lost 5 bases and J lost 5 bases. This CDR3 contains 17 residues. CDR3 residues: CASSPRTGGVRNEKLFF. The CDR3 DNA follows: TGTGCCAGCAGTCCCCGGACAGGGGGCGTACGGAATGAAAAACTGTTTTTT.

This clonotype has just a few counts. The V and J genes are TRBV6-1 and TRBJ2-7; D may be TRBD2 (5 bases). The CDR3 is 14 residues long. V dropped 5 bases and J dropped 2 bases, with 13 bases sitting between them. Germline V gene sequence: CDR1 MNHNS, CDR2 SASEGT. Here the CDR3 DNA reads TGTGCCAGCAGTCTGCGGGCGAATACCTACGAGCAGTACTTC. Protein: CASSLRANTYEQYF.

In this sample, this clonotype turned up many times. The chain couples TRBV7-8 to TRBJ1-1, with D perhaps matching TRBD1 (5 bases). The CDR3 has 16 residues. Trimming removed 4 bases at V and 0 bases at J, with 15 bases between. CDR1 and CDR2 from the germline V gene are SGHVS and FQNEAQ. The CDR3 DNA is TGTGCCAGCAGCTCCTTCGGGGGGGAAATGAACACTGAAGCTTTCTTT. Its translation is CASSSFGGEMNTEAFF. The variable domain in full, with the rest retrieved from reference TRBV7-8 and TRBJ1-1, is GAGVSQSPRYKVAKRGQDVALRCDPISGHVSLFWYQQALGQGPEFLTYFQNEAQLDKSGLPSDRFFAERPEGSVSTLKIQRTQQEDSAVYLCASSSFGGEMNTEAFFGQGTRLTVV.

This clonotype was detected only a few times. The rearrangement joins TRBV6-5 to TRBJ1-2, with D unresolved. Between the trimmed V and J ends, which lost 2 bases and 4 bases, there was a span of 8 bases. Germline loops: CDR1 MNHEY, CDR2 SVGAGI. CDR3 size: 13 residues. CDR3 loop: CASSYGVPYGYTF. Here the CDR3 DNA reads TGTGCCAGCAGTTACGGTGTGCCCTATGGCTACACCTTC.

The CDR3 region has the DNA TGCGCCAGCAGCTTCAGGGGAAACGGAGAGACCCAGTACTTC. Translating gives CASSFRGNGETQYF. The chain recombines TRBV5-1 with TRBJ2-5; D perhaps matches TRBD1 (6 bases). Trimming cost V 2 bases and J 4 bases, with 12 bases left between them. The CDR3 sequence is 14 residues long. Germline V gene data show CDR1 as SGHRS and CDR2 as YFSETQ.

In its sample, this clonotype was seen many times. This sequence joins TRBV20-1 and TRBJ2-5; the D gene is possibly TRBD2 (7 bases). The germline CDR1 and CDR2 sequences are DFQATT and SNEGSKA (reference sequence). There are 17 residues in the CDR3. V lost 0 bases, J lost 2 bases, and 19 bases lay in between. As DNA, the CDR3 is TGCAGTGCTAGAGATGGGGGCGGGGCTAGCGGACAAGAGACCCAGTACTTC. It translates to CSARDGGGASGQETQYF.

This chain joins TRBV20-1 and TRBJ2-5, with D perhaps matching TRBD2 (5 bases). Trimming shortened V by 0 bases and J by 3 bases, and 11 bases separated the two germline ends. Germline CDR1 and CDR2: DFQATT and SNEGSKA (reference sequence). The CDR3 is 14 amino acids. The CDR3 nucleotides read TGCAGTGCTAGAGACCCAGACGGGAAAGAGACCCAGTACTTC. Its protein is CSARDPDGKETQYF.

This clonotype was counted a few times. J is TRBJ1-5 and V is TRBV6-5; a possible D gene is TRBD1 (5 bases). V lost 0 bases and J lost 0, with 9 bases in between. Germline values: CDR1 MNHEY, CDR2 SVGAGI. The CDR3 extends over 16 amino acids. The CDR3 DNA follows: TGTGCCAGCAGTTACTCTCAGGGTAGTAGCAATCAGCCCCAGCATTTT. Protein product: CASSYSQGSSNQPQHF.

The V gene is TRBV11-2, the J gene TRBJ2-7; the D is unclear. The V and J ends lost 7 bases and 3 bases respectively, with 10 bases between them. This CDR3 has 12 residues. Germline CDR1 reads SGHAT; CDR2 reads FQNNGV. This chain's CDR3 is CASNSSSYEQYF. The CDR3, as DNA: TGTGCCAGCAACTCGAGTAGCTACGAGCAGTACTTC. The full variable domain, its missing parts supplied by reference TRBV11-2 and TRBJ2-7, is EAGVAQSPRYKIIEKRQSVAFWCNPISGHATLYWYQQILGQGPKLLIQFQNNGVVDDSQLPKDRFSAERLKGVDSTLKIQPAKLEDSAVYLCASNSSSYEQYFGPGTRLTVT.

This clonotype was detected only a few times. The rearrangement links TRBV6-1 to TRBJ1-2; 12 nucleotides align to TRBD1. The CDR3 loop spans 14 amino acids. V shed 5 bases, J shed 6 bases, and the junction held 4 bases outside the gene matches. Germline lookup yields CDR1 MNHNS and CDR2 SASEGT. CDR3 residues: CASSRGTGGNGYTF. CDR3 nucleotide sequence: TGTGCCAGCAGTCGGGGGACAGGGGGCAATGGCTACACCTTC.

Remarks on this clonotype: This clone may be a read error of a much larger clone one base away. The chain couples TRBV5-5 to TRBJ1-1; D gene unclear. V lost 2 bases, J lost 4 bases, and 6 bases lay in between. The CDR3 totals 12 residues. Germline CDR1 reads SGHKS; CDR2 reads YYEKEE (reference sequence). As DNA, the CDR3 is TGTGCCAGCAGCTTACAGAGCACTGAAGCTTTCTTT. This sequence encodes CASSLQSTEAFF. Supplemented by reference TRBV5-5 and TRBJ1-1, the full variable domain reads DAGVTQSPTHLIKTRGQQVTLRCSPISGHKSVSWYQQVLGQGPQFIFQYYEKEERGRGNFPDRFSARQFPNYSSELNVNALLLGDSALYLCASSLQSTEAFFGQGTRLTVV.

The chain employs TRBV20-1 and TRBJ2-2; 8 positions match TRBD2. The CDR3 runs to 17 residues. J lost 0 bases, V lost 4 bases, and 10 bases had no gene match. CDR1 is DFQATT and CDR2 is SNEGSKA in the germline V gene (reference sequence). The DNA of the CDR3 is TGCAGTGCTATAGGTAGCGGGAAGTTCGCGAACACCGGGGAGCTGTTTTTT. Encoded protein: CSAIGSGKFANTGELFF.

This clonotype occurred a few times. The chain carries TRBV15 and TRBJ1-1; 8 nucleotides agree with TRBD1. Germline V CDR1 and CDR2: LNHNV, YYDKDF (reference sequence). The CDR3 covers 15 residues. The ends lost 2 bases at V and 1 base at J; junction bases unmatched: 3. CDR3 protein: CATSRSGQGNTEAFF. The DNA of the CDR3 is TGTGCCACCAGCAGATCCGGACAGGGGAACACTGAAGCTTTCTTT.

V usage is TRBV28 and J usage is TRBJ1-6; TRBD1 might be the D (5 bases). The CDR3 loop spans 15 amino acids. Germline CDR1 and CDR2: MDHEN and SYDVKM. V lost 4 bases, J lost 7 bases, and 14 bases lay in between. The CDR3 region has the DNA TGTGCCAGCAGTTCCCCGGGACGTTTAAATTCACCCCTCCACTTT. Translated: CASSSPGRLNSPLHF.

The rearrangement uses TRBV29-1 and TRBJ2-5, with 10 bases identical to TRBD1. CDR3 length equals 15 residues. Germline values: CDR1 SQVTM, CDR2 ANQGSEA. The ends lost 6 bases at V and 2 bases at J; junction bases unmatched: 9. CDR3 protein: CSVTGTGVPQETQYF. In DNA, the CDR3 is TGCAGCGTGACCGGGACAGGGGTCCCTCAAGAGACCCAGTACTTC.

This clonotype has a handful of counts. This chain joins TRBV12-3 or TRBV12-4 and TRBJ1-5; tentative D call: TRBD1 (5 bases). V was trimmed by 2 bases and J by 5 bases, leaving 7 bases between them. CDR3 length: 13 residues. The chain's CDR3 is CASSLKGHQPQHF. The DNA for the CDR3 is TGTGCCAGCAGTTTAAAGGGGCATCAGCCCCAGCATTTT.

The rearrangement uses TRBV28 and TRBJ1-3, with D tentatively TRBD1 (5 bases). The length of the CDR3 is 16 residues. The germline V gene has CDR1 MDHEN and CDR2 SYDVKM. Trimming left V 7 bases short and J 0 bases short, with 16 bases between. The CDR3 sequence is CASTGGTFNSGNTIYF. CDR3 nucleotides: TGTGCCAGCACGGGGGGGACTTTCAACTCTGGAAACACCATATATTTT.

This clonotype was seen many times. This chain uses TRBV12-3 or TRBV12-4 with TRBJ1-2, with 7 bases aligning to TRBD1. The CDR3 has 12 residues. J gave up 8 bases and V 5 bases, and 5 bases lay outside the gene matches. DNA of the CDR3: TGTGCCAGCAGTCCGACAGGGTTCGGCTACACCTTC. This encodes CASSPTGFGYTF.

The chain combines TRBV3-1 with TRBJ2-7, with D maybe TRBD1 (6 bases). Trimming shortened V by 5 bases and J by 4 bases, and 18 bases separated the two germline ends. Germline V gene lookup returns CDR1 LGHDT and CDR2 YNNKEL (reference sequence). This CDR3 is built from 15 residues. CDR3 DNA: TGTGCCAGCAGCGCAGCCGGGACATGGCGATACGAGCAGTACTTC. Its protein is CASSAAGTWRYEQYF.